This T cell receptor (beta chain) was obtained from a study of a mutant IDH1 vaccine in newly diagnosed glioma. Study background: Beginning 4-6 weeks after radiotherapy alone, or with temozolomide cycles, vaccination took place. Patients' prior therapy spanned radiotherapy, temozolomide, or both; most underwent both. The treated population exhibited a male proportion of about 60%, a female proportion of roughly 40%, and a mean age of around 40 years.

The repertoire was sequenced with immunoSEQ multiplex PCR; TCRdb's copy has only in-frame clones and lacks some. The data contain approximately 25,000 clones, 65% to 85% of them singletons. With regard to this clone: What it binds is unknown.

V lost 8 bases and J 2 bases, leaving 6 bases between the germline ends. From germline, CDR1 is DFQATT and CDR2 SNEGSKA (reference sequence). This CDR3 is 10 amino acids long. The time point: week 11, during vaccination. Vaccinated patients received 300 ug of mutant IDH1 20-mer peptide per dose, with topical imiquimod. Donors had new IDH1-mutant astrocytomas of WHO grade 3 or 4 (ATRX-lost). This TCR came from a woman under 30 with glioma. V gene TRBV20-1 combines with J gene TRBJ1-1; D gene ambiguous. The material was PBMCs, obtained from a glioma patient whose treatment included an IDH1 peptide vaccine. CDR3 protein: CSMRNTEAFF. For the CDR3, the DNA is TGCAGTATGCGCAACACTGAAGCTTTCTTT.